This T cell receptor beta chain is from a study of blood T cell repertoires in COVID-19. Assay used: immunoSEQ multiplex PCR; TCRdb lists only in-frame clones, some missing. This sample has some 190,000 clones, with approximately 91% found just once. In germline, CDR1 is SEHNR, CDR2 FQNEAQ (reference sequence). V dropped 5 bases and J dropped 2; count of bases not matched to a gene: 6. The CDR3 covers 15 residues. Note on this clone: Other DNA sequences from this sample encode an identical CDR3 as well.

The chain links TRBV7-9 to TRBJ2-7; 10 bases fit TRBD1. Sequenced input: peripheral blood. The receptor comes from a man aged 18 to 29 with active or convalescent COVID-19. CDR3 region: CASSPRDRGTYEQYF. The CDR3 DNA sequence: TGTGCCAGCAGCCCGAGGGACAGGGGAACCTACGAGCAGTACTTC.